The clone carrying this T cell receptor (beta chain) was recorded a few times. The time point here: pre-sensitization, week 0. Treatment in this sample: therapeutic diphenylcyclopropenone sensitization with weekly scalp DPC. The data were obtained in a study of human T cells and chemical hapten exposure. TCRdb analysed the RACE reads with MiXCR anew, one entry per CDR3 protein. The sample holds about 120,000 distinct CDR3 sequences, approximately 12% seen once. The sample here was whole blood, taken in connection with sensitization to the hapten diphenylcyclopropenone (DPC). The sequence derives from a woman younger than 30 with alopecia areata. Some clones in this sample may be carry-over from other donors' samples.

The CDR3 DNA sequence: TGTGCCAGCAGCGTAGGCGGGGACACAGATACGCAGTATTTT. Translation gives CASSVGGDTDTQYF. The chain couples TRBV9 to TRBJ2-3; weak D call: TRBD2 (6 bases). Germline V CDR1 and CDR2: SGDLS, YYNGEE. V was cut by 0 bases and J by 2 bases, with 7 bases left in between. This CDR3 is built from 14 residues.